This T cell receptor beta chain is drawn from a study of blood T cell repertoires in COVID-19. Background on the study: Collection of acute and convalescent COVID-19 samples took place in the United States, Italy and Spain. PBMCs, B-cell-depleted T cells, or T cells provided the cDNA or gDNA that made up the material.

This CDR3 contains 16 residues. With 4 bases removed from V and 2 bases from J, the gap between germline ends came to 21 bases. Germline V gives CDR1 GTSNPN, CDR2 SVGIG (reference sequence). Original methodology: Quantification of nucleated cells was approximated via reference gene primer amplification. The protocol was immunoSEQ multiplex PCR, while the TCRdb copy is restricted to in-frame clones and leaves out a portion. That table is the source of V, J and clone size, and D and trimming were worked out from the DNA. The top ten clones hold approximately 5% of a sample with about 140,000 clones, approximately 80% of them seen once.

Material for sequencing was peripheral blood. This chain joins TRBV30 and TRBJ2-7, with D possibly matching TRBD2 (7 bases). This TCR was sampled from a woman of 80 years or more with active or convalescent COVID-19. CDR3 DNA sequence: TGTGCCTGGACCCGAGGTGGGGGGGGGCGAGCCTACGAGCAGTACTTC. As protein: CAWTRGGGGRAYEQYF.